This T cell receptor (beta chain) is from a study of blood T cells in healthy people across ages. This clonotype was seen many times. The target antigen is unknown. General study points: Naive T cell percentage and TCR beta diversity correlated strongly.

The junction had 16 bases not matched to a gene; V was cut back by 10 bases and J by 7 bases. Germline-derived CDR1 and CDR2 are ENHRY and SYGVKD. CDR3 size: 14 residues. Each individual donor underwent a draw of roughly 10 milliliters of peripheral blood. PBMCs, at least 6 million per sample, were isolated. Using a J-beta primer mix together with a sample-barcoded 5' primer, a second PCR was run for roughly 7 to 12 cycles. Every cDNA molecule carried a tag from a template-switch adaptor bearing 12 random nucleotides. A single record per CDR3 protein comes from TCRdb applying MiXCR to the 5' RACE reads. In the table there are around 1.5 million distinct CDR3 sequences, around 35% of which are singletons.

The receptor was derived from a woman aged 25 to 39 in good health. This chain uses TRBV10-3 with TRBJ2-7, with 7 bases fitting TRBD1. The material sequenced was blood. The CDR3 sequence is CATTPDRVAREQYF. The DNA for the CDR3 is TGTGCCACCACACCCGACAGGGTGGCACGGGAGCAGTACTTC.